The next 28 T cell receptor beta chains were all read from a single sample in a study of blood T cells in healthy people across ages. A J-beta primer mix and a sample-barcoded 5' primer were used in a second PCR of roughly 6 to 12 cycles. TCRdb re-derived calls from the 5' RACE reads in MiXCR, one entry per CDR3 protein. In the table there are just under 750,000 distinct CDR3 sequences, about 20% of which are singletons. The specimen sequenced was blood. The receptors were gathered from a man in his 70s in good health.

This clonotype was recorded at least ten times. The chain is built from TRBV7-3 and TRBJ2-5; D call uncertain. CDR1 is SGHTA and CDR2 is FQGTGA in the germline V gene. The V gene lost 5 bases and the J gene lost 4 bases, with 14 bases spanning the gap. The CDR3 runs 14 residues. In DNA, the CDR3 is TGTGCCAGCAGCCCCAGGCTCGGATCAGAGACCCAGTACTTC. Translating it yields CASSPRLGSETQYF.

This clonotype was seen a handful of times. The rearrangement links TRBV12-3 or TRBV12-4 to TRBJ1-5; a possible D gene is TRBD1 (5 bases). V was pared by 3 bases and J by 0 bases, with 6 bases between. CDR3 length: 14 amino acids. CDR3 in DNA: TGTGCCAGCAGTTTGGACAATAGCAATCAGCCCCAGCATTTT. This translates into CASSLDNSNQPQHF.

This clonotype came up a few times. The final CDR3 position lacks the conserved phenylalanine or tryptophan, pointing to a likely read error. The J gene is TRBJ1-2, the V gene TRBV9, with TRBD1 matching 9 bases. Germline V gene sequence: CDR1 SGDLS, CDR2 YYNGEE. The CDR3 runs 13 residues. V was pared by 5 bases and J by 6 bases, with 5 bases of the junction left unmatched. CDR3 coding DNA: TGTGCCAGCAGTCAGGACAGGGGACATGGCTACACCCTC. This encodes CASSQDRGHGYTL.

The chain employs TRBV9 and TRBJ2-6; possibly TRBD1 for D (5 bases). Per the germline V gene, CDR1 is SGDLS and CDR2 is YYNGEE. CDR3 length: 18 residues. V was trimmed by 3 bases and J by 4 bases, leaving 20 bases between them. The CDR3 sequence is CASSGPQRGEAGANVLTF. CDR3 bases: TGTGCCAGCAGCGGTCCCCAAAGGGGCGAAGCAGGGGCCAACGTCCTGACTTTC.

This clonotype was counted many times. This chain uses TRBV6-6 with TRBJ2-5; the D is unclear. TRBJ2-1 explains the end of the DNA better; the J call may be wrong. Germline loops: CDR1 MNHNY, CDR2 SVGAGI (reference sequence). This CDR3 contains 12 residues. DNA of the CDR3: TGTGCCAGCAGCAATCCCCCGGGTGAGCAGTTCTTC. Protein product: CASSNPPGEQFF.

The genes are TRBV5-1 and TRBJ1-4; 10 nucleotides agree with TRBD1. From germline, CDR1 is SGHRS and CDR2 YFSETQ. This CDR3 contains 15 residues. J gave up 8 bases and V 4 bases, and 8 bases lay outside the gene matches. CDR3 loop: CASSLGGQGFEKLFF. In DNA form, the CDR3 reads TGCGCCAGCAGCCTCGGGGGACAGGGGTTCGAAAAACTGTTTTTT.

This clonotype was seen more than once but under ten times. CDR3 DNA sequence: TGTGCCAGCAGGAGCTTTGCTAGCGGGAGTCTCTATGAGCAGTTCTTC. Its translation is CASRSFASGSLYEQFF. The rearrangement uses TRBV12-3 or TRBV12-4 and TRBJ2-1, with 10 bases identical to TRBD2. J gave up 8 bases and V 6 bases, and 13 bases lay outside the gene matches. The CDR3 consists of 16 residues.

About this clonotype: The junction does not match germline at one end; this may be a read error. The chain recombines TRBV20-1 with TRBJ2-1, with TRBD2 matching 8 bases. The CDR3 has 14 residues. Germline V gene lookup returns CDR1 DFQATT and CDR2 SNEGSKA (reference sequence). CDR3 nucleotide sequence: TGCAGTGCAAGAGCGGGGGCCCTTTACAATGAGCAGTTCTTC. Translation gives CSARAGALYNEQFF.

In its sample, this clonotype was seen a few times. The J gene is TRBJ1-1, the V gene TRBV7-9, with D tentatively TRBD1 (5 bases). V shed 11 bases and J shed 3 bases, with 16 bases lying between them. The CDR3 consists of 13 residues. Germline values: CDR1 SEHNR, CDR2 FQNEAQ (reference sequence). The CDR3 coding sequence is TGTGCCTACAACCCTCAGGGATACACTGAAGCTTTCTTT. Protein product: CAYNPQGYTEAFF.

This chain uses TRBV5-1 with TRBJ1-2; 7 nucleotides agree with TRBD1. J gave up 4 bases and V 4 bases, and 13 bases lay outside the gene matches. Looked up from germline, CDR1 is SGHRS and CDR2 is YFSETQ. This CDR3 is 16 amino acids long. The CDR3 DNA follows: TGCGCCAGCAGCGCCTCTCAGGGGGGTTCCATCTATGGCTACACCTTC. Its translation is CASSASQGGSIYGYTF.

The chain is built from TRBV20-1 and TRBJ2-1, with 9 bases fitting TRBD2. V dropped 3 bases and J dropped 6; count of bases not matched to a gene: 9. CDR3 length: 15 residues. Germline lookup yields CDR1 DFQATT and CDR2 SNEGSKA (reference sequence). The CDR3 DNA reads TGCAGTGCTAGGAGACTGCGGGGGGGTGTCAATGAGCAGTTCTTC. Translated, it gives CSARRLRGGVNEQFF.

The V gene is TRBV29-1, the J gene TRBJ2-4, with a weak D call TRBD2 (7 bases). Trimming pared 4 bases from V and 7 bases from J, leaving 17 bases between. Germline V gene data show CDR1 as SQVTM and CDR2 as ANQGSEA. This CDR3 spans 14 amino acids. In DNA, the CDR3 is TGCAGCGTTGGTTGGTGGGGGGGCGAGAACATTCAGTACTTC. Its protein is CSVGWWGGENIQYF.

This clonotype was seen ten or more times. The chain combines TRBV14 with TRBJ1-6; no definite D call. CDR3 length: 19 amino acids. Trimming took off 8 bases at V and 8 bases at J, with 31 bases between the two ends. Germline V CDR1 and CDR2: SGHDN, FVKESK. The CDR3 here is CASSSHRVLGKYMDSPLHF. The CDR3 coding sequence is TGTGCCAGCTCTTCCCATCGGGTTCTAGGGAAGTATATGGATTCACCCCTCCACTTT.

This clonotype was seen a few times. The rearrangement uses TRBV7-9 and TRBJ2-4; TRBD1 aligns across 9 bases. V lost 4 bases and J lost 8; bases outside the gene matches: 6. In germline, CDR1 is SEHNR, CDR2 FQNEAQ (reference sequence). The CDR3 sequence is 14 residues long. The CDR3 coding sequence is TGTGCCAGCAGCTCCGGGACAGGGTATGACATTCAGTACTTC. Translating it yields CASSSGTGYDIQYF. Full variable domain (missing parts from reference TRBV7-9 and TRBJ2-4): DTGVSQNPRHKITKRGQNVTFRCDPISEHNRLYWYRQTLGQGPEFLTYFQNEAQLEKSRLLSDRFSAERPKGSFSTLEIQRTEQGDSAMYLCASSSGTGYDIQYFGAGTRLSVL.

This clonotype was observed a few times. The chain couples TRBV10-3 to TRBJ2-1, with a tentative D call TRBD2 (5 bases). Trimming removed 0 bases at V and 9 bases at J, with 12 bases between. This CDR3 is 14 amino acids long. The germline CDR1 and CDR2 sequences are ENHRY and SYGVKD. DNA of the CDR3: TGTGCCATCAGTGAGTCGGTTGGGAGCGGTGAGCAGTTCTTC. Protein: CAISESVGSGEQFF.

This clonotype was seen a handful of times. The chain carries TRBV6-6 and TRBJ2-3; D is undetermined. The CDR3 spans 15 residues. Germline CDR1 and CDR2: MNHNY and SVGAGI (reference sequence). Trimming stripped 4 bases from V and 6 bases from J, with 17 bases between. The CDR3 loop is CASSWLSPSVDTQYF. CDR3 DNA: TGTGCCAGCAGTTGGCTTTCTCCCTCGGTGGATACGCAGTATTTT.

This chain connects TRBV6-5 to TRBJ2-5, with unresolved D. V was trimmed by 4 bases and J by 0 bases, leaving 9 bases between them. The CDR3 is 14 amino acids. The germline V gene encodes CDR1 MNHEY and CDR2 SVGAGI. CDR3 bases: TGTGCCAGCAGTTTTGGACGTCACCAAGAGACCCAGTACTTC. Residues: CASSFGRHQETQYF.

As for this clonotype: A much more abundant neighbour one base away suggests this may be a read error. This chain joins TRBV12-3 or TRBV12-4 and TRBJ2-3; 7 nucleotides match TRBD2. V trimming: 1 base; J trimming: 3 bases; junction bases outside the gene matches: 7. This CDR3 comprises 16 residues. CDR3 nucleotides: TGTGCCAGCAGTTTAGGCCCCGGGGGGTGGACAGATACGCAGTATTTT. Its translation: CASSLGPGGWTDTQYF.

In this sample, this clonotype turned up a few times. The rearrangement joins TRBV7-3 to TRBJ2-5, with 7 bases matching TRBD2. V lost 5 bases and J lost 2; bases outside the gene matches: 17. CDR3 size: 18 residues. Germline CDR1 reads SGHTA; CDR2 reads FQGTGA. The chain's CDR3 is CASSPKAFGRPAQETQYF. The CDR3 DNA reads TGTGCCAGCAGCCCAAAGGCGTTCGGGAGGCCCGCGCAAGAGACCCAGTACTTC.

This clonotype has just a few counts. This rearrangement joins TRBV7-9 to TRBJ2-5; 13 bases are shared with TRBD2. The J call may not be correct, given that the DNA end is closer to TRBJ2-7. Looked up from germline, CDR1 is SEHNR and CDR2 is FQNEAQ (reference sequence). This CDR3 has 16 residues. DNA for the CDR3: TGTGCCAGCAGTACTCCCGGGACTAGCGGGACCTACGAGCAGTACTTC. Its protein is CASSTPGTSGTYEQYF.

The chain uses TRBV12-3 or TRBV12-4 and TRBJ2-3, with D unresolved. The length of the CDR3 is 12 residues. The ends were cut back, 6 bases at V and 4 bases at J, with 8 bases in the middle. The CDR3 reads CASRPVADTQYF. For the CDR3, the DNA is TGTGCCAGCAGGCCCGTCGCAGATACGCAGTATTTT.

This clonotype showed up just a few times. The J gene is TRBJ2-7, the V gene TRBV5-1; TRBD1 aligns across 7 bases. Germline CDR1 SGHRS, CDR2 YFSETQ. The ends lost 1 base at V and 4 bases at J; junction bases unmatched: 2. The CDR3 has 13 amino acids. In DNA form, the CDR3 reads TGCGCCAGCAGCTTGCGGGACAGATACGAGCAGTACGTC. It is translated as CASSLRDRYEQYV.

The chain is built from TRBV20-1 and TRBJ2-5; D not certain. The CDR3 contains 12 residues. Trimming left V 3 bases short and J 5 bases short, with 10 bases between. Germline CDR1 reads DFQATT; CDR2 reads SNEGSKA (reference sequence). CDR3 protein: CSARTGSETQYF. CDR3 DNA sequence: TGCAGTGCTAGGACCGGGTCGGAGACCCAGTACTTC.

This clonotype was seen only a few times. The chain recombines TRBV6-6 with TRBJ2-3, with D perhaps TRBD2 (6 bases). The germline CDR1 and CDR2 sequences are MNHNY and SVGAGI (reference sequence). Trimming stripped 2 bases from V and 4 bases from J, with 10 bases between. CDR3 length equals 14 residues. The CDR3 DNA follows: TGTGCCAGCAGTTACGCGTCGGGGGCAGATACGCAGTATTTT. Amino acids: CASSYASGADTQYF.

This chain links TRBV20-1 with TRBJ1-1, with D unresolved. The CDR3 contains 14 residues. Germline V gene lookup returns CDR1 DFQATT and CDR2 SNEGSKA (reference sequence). Trimming shortened V by 1 base and J by 0 bases, and 9 bases separated the two germline ends. Here the CDR3 DNA reads TGCAGTGCTAGAGTAATCCAGGTGAACACTGAAGCTTTCTTT. Translated, it gives CSARVIQVNTEAFF.

This clonotype was detected a few times. This rearrangement joins TRBV5-1 to TRBJ2-1; D is unresolved. The V gene's germline CDR1 is SGHRS and CDR2 YFSETQ. Deletions cut 4 bases from V and 5 bases from J, with 16 bases between. The CDR3 totals 15 residues. The CDR3 DNA reads as TGCGCCAGCAGCCCAGTTAGAGCGTTTGACAATGAGCAGTTCTTC. This gives the protein CASSPVRAFDNEQFF. The whole variable domain, remainder taken from reference TRBV5-1 and TRBJ2-1, is KAGVTQTPRYLIKTRGQQVTLSCSPISGHRSVSWYQQTPGQGLQFLFEYFSETQRNKGNFPGRFSGRQFSNSRSEMNVSTLELGDSALYLCASSPVRAFDNEQFFGPGTRLTVL.

Concerning this clonotype itself: A read error may account for a junction end that differs from germline. This rearrangement joins TRBV6-1 to TRBJ1-2; TRBD1 agrees at 7 bases. From germline, CDR1 is MNHNS and CDR2 SASEGT. CDR3 size: 17 residues. This chain's CDR3 is CAGSQTPRQGVRYGYTF. The DNA for the CDR3 is TGTGCCGGCAGTCAAACACCCCGACAGGGAGTCCGATATGGCTACACCTTC.

The sample holds a few counts of this clonotype. V usage is TRBV20-1 and J usage is TRBJ1-1; no definite D call. Germline V gene lookup returns CDR1 DFQATT and CDR2 SNEGSKA (reference sequence). With 4 bases removed from V and 2 bases from J, the gap between germline ends came to 8 bases. CDR3 size: 12 residues. The chain's CDR3 is CSAKRINTEAFF. CDR3 sequence (DNA): TGCAGTGCTAAACGGATCAACACTGAAGCTTTCTTT.